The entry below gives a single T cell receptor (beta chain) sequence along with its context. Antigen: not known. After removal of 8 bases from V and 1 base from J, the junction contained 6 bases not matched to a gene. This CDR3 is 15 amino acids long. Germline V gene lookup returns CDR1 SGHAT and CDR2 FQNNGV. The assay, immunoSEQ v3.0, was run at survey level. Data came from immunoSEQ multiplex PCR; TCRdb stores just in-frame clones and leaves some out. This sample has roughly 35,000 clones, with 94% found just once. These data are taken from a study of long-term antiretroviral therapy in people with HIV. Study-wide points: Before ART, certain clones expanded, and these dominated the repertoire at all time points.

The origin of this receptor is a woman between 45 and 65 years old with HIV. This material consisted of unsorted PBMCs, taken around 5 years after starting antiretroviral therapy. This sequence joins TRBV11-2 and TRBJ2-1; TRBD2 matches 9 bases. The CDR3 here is CASAASGGSYNEQFF. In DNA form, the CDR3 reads TGTGCCAGCGCCGCGAGCGGGGGGTCCTACAATGAGCAGTTCTTC.